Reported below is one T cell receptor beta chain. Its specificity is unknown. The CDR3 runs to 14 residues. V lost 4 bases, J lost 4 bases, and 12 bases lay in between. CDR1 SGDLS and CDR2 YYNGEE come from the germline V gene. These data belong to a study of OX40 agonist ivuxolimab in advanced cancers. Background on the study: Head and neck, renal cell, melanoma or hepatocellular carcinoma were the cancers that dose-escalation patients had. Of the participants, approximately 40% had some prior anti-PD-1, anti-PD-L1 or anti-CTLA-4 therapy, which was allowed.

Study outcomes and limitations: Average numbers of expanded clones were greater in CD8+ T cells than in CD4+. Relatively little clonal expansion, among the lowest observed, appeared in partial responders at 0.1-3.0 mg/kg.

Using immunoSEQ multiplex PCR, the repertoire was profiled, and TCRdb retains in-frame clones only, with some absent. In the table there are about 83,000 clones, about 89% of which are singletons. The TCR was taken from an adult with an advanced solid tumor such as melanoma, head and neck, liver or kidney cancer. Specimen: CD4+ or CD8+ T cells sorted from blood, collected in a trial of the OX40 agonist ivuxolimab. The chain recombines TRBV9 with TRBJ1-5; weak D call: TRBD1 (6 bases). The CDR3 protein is CASSTGHPNQPQHF. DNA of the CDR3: TGTGCCAGCAGCACGGGACACCCGAATCAGCCCCAGCATTTT.